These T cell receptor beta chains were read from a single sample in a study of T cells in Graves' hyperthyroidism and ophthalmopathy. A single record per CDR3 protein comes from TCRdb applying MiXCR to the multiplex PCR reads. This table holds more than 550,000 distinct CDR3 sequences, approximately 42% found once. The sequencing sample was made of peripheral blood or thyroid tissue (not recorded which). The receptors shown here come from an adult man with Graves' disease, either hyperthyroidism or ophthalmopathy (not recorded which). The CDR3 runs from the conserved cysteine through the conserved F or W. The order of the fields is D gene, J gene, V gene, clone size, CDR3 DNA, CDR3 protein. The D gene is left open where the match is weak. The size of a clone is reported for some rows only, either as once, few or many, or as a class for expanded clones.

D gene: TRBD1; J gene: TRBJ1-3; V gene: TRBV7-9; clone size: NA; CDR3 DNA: TGTGCCAGCAGCTTCCGGGACAGGGAGGCAAACACCATATATTTT; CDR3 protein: CASSFRDREANTIYF
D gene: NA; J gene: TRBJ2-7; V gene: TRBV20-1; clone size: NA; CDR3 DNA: TGCGCAGCGGATAAGAACGTGGGGGCCTACGAGCAGTACTTC; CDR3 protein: CAADKNVGAYEQYF
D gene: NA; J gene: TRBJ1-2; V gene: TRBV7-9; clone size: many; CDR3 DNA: TGTGCCAGCACCCCAGGGCTCGCAACTGGCTACACCTTC; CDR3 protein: CASTPGLATGYTF
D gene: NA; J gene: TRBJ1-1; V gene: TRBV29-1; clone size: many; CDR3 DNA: TGCAGCGCCGCTCACACTGAAGCTTTCTTT; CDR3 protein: CSAAHTEAFF
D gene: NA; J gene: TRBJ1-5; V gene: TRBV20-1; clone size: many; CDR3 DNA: TGCAGTGCTAGAGATGGCGGGGTGACTCAGCCCCAGCATTTT; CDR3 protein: CSARDGGVTQPQHF
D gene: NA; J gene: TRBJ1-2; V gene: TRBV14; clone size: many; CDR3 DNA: TGTGCCAGCAGCCAAGTCGACAAGCTCTATGGCTACACCTTC; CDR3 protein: CASSQVDKLYGYTF
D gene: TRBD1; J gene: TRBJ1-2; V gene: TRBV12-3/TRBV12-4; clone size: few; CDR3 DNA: TGTGCCAGCAGTTTAGGGGGGACAGGAGGAAACTATGGCTACACCTTC; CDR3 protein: CASSLGGTGGNYGYTF
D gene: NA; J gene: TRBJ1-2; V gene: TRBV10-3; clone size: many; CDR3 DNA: TGTGCCATCAGTGACGGGGGAGAACTCTATGGCTACACCTTC; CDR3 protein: CAISDGGELYGYTF
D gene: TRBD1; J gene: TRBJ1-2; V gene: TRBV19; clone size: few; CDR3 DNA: TGTGCCAGTAGTATCGACAGGGCTAACTATGGCTACACCTTC; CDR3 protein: CASSIDRANYGYTF
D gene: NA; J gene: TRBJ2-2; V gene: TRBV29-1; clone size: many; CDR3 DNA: TGCAGCGTTGGCGCCGCGGCCGGGGAGCTGTTTTTT; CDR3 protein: CSVGAAAGELFF
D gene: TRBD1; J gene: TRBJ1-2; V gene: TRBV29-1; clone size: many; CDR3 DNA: TGCAGCGTGGAGAGGACAGGGGACTATGGCTACACCTTC; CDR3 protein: CSVERTGDYGYTF
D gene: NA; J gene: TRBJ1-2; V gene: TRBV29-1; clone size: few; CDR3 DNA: TGCAGCGTTGAAGATCTGGGGGGGAGCTATGGCTACACCTTC; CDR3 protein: CSVEDLGGSYGYTF
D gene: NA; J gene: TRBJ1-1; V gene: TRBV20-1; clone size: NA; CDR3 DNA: TGCAGTGCTGGGGGGGTAGGGAGCGACACTGAAGCTTTCTTT; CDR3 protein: CSAGGVGSDTEAFF
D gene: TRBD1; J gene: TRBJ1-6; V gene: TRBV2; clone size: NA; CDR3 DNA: TGTGCCAGCAGCCTGACAGGGGCTCGTTCACCCCTCCACTTT; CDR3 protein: CASSLTGARSPLHF
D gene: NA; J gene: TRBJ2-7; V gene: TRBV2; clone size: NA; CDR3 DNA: TGTGCCAGCAAGGGTGGAGGGAGAACCTACGAGCAGTACTTC; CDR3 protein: CASKGGGRTYEQYF
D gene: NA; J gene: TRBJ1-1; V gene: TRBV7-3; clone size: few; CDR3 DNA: TGTGCCAGCAGCTTAAGTGGAGGGAGGGGCACTGAAGCTTTCTTT; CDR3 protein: CASSLSGGRGTEAFF
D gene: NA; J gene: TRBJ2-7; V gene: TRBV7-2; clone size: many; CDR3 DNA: TGTGCCAGCAGGCGACCGGGATCCTTACCACACGAGCAGTACTTC; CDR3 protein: CASRRPGSLPHEQYF
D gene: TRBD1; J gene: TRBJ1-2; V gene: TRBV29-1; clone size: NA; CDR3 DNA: TGCAGCGTTGAAGAGGGAGACAGGGGGCGCGGCTACACCTTC; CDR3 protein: CSVEEGDRGRGYTF
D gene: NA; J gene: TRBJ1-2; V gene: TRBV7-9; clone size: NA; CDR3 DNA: TGTGCCAGCAGCCGGACGCCGACCCCCCTCTATGGCTACACCTTC; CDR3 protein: CASSRTPTPLYGYTF
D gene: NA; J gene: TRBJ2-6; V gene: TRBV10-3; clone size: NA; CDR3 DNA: TGTGCCATCGGGGGCTTCGGGGCCAACGTCCTGACTTTC; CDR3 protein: CAIGGFGANVLTF
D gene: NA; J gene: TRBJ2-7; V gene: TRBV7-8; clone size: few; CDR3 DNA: TGTGCCAGCAGCAACGGACAGAGAAGCTCCTACGAGCAGTACTTC; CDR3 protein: CASSNGQRSSYEQYF
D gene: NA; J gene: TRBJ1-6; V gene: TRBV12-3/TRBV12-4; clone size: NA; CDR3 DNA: TGTGCCAGCATCACCACGACAGAGTTTAATTCACCCCTCCACTTT; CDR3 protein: CASITTTEFNSPLHF
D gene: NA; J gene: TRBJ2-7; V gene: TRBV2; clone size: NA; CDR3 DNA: TGTGCCAGGGACAGTCCCTACGAGCAGTACTTC; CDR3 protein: CARDSPYEQYF
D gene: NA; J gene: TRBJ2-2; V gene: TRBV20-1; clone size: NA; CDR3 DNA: TGCAGTGCTAGAGAGAACTACCTAAACACCGGGGAGCTGTTTTTT; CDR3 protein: CSARENYLNTGELFF
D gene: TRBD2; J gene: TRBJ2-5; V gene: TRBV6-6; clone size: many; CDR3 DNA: TGTGCCAGTACGGGGGGGCCAGGAGAGACCCAGTACTTC; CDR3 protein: CASTGGPGETQYF
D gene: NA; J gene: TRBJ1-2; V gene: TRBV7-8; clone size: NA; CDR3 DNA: TGTGCCAGCAGCCGCGGTGAAGGGGCTATAGGCCACACCTTC; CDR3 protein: CASSRGEGAIGHTF
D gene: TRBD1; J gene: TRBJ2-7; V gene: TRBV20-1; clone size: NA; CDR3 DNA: TGCAGTGCGGAACCGGGACAGGGGACGGACGAGCAGTACTTC; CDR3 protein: CSAEPGQGTDEQYF
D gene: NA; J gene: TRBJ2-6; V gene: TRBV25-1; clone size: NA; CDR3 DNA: TGTGCCAGCAGTGCTAGACAACAGCGGACCTCTGGGGCCAACGTCCTGACTTTC; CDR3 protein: CASSARQQRTSGANVLTF
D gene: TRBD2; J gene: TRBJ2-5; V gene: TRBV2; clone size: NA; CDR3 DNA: TGTGCCATCAGTGAGTCGCAGCGGGAGAAGGAGACCCAGTACTTC; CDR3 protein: CAISESQREKETQYF
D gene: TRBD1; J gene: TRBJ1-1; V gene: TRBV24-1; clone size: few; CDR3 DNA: TGTGCCAGCAGTTCCCTGACAGGGGGCAATTGGAACACTGAAGCTTTCTTT; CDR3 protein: CASSSLTGGNWNTEAFF
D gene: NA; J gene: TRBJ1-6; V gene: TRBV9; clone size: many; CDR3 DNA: TGTGCCAGCAGCACAGGGACCGCTTATAATTCACCCCTCCACTTT; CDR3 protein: CASSTGTAYNSPLHF
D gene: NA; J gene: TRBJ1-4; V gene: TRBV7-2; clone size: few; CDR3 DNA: TGTGCCAGCAGCCCGCCGGCCTCGAAGATTTCGCAAAAACTGTTTTTT; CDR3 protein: CASSPPASKISQKLFF
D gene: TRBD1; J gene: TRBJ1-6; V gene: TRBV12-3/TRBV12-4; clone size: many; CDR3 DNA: TGTGCCAGCAGTTTCGCCAGGGGGACGGGGTCACCCCTCCACTTT; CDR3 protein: CASSFARGTGSPLHF
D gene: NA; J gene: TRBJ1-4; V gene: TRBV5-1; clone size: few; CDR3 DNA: TGCGCCAGCAGACTGGGGGCAATTGCAACTAATGAAAAACTGTTTTTT; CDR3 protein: CASRLGAIATNEKLFF
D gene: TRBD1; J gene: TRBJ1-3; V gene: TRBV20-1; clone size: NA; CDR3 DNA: TGCAGTGCTAGAGACCTGACAGGGAACACCATATATTTT; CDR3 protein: CSARDLTGNTIYF
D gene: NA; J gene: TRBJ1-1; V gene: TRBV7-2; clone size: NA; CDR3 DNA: TGTGCCAGCAGTCGGGACGACACGGGGGCCCGTGCTTTCTTT; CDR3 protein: CASSRDDTGARAFF
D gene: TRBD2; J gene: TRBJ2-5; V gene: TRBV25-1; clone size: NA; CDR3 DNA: TGTGCCAGCAGCTCCATCCTAGCGGGCCGGGAGACCCAGTACTTC; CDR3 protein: CASSSILAGRETQYF
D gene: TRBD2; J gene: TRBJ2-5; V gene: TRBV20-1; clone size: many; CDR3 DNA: TGCAGTGCCCAACAGACTAGCGGGGGACAAGAGACCCAGTACTTC; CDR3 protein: CSAQQTSGGQETQYF
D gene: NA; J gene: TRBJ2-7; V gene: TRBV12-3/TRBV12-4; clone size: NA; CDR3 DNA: TGTGCCAGCAGTCCCCTATGGGGCGAGCAGTACTTC; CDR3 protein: CASSPLWGEQYF
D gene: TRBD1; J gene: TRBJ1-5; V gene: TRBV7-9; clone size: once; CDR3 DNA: TGTGCCAGCAGCTTAGCGCACGGGACAGGGACGCAGCCCCAGCATTTT; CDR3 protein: CASSLAHGTGTQPQHF
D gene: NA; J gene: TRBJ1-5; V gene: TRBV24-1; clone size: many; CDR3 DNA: TGTGCCACCAGTCCCAGGGGACGACATAGCAATCAGCCCCAGCATTTT; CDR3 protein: CATSPRGRHSNQPQHF
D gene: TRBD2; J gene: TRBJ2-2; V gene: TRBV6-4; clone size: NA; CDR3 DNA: TGTGCCAGCAGTGCTCGGACTAGCGGGCGGGACACCGGGGAGCTGTTTTTT; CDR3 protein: CASSARTSGRDTGELFF
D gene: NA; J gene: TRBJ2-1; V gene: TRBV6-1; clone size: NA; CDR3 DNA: TGTGCCAGCAGTTATCAGGGGAGCTCCTACAATGAGCAGTTCTTC; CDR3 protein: CASSYQGSSYNEQFF
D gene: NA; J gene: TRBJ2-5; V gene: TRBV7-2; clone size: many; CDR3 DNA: TGTGCCAGCAGCTTACTTAGACAAGAGACCCAGTACTTC; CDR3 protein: CASSLLRQETQYF
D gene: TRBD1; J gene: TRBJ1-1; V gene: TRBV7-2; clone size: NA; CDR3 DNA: TGTGCCAGCAGCTTCCCAGGGGGCGCCCGGGAAGCTTTCTTT; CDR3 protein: CASSFPGGAREAFF
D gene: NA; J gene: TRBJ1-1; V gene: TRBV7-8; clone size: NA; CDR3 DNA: TGTGCCAGCAGCTTGGCGGAGTCTGAAGCTTTCTTT; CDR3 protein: CASSLAESEAFF
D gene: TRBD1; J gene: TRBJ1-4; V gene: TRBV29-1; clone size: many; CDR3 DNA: TGCAGCGTTTTGCCAGGGGGTGGTGAAAAACTGTTTTTT; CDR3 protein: CSVLPGGGEKLFF
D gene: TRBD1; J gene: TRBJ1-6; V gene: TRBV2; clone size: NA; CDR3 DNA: TGTGCCAGCAATCAACAGGGGGCCCTTAATTCACCCCCCCACTTT; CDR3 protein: CASNQQGALNSPPHF
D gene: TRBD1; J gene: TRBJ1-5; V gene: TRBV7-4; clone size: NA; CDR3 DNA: TGTGCCAGCAGCTTCGAACAGGGGTATCAGCCCCAGCATTTT; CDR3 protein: CASSFEQGYQPQHF
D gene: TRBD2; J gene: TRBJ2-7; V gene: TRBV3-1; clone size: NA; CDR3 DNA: TGTGCCAGCAGCCAACTAGCGGGAGCACAGTACGAGCAGTACTTC; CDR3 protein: CASSQLAGAQYEQYF
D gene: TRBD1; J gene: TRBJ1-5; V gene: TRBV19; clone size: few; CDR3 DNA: TGTGCCAGTAGTATCCAGGGGGCAGGGGATCAGCCCCAGCATTTT; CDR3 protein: CASSIQGAGDQPQHF
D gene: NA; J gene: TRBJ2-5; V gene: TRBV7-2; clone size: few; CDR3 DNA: TGTGCCAGCAGCCTCCGGAGTCGGAGCCAAGAGACCCAGTACTTC; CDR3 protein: CASSLRSRSQETQYF
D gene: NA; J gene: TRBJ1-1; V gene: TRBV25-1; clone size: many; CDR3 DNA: TGTGCCAGCAGTGAATCCGGGACGGGGAACACTGAAGCTTTCTTT; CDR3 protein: CASSESGTGNTEAFF
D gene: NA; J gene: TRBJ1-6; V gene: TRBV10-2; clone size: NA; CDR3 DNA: TGTGCTAGACCACACGGAACTAATTCACCCCTCCACTTT; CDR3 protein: CARPHGTNSPLHF
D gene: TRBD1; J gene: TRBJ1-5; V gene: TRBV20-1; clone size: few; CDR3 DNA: TGCAGTGCTTTGGGACAGGGAAATCAGCCCCAGCATTTT; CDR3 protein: CSALGQGNQPQHF